What follows are 6 T cell receptor beta chains derived from one specimen sequenced in a study of T cells expressing NK-cell markers. Following a re-call of the 5' RACE reads, TCRdb has one entry per CDR3 protein and lacks DNA. This table lists a few hundred thousand distinct CDR3 sequences. The specimen was blood T cells: a sorted CD56 or NKG2C T cell subset, CD4+ or CD8+ T cells, or bulk PBMC T cells (not recorded which). The source of these receptors is a man between 18 and 69 years old in good health.

This rearrangement joins TRBV27 to TRBJ2-5; without DNA, the TCRdb call of TRBD1 cannot be checked. Looked up from germline, CDR1 is MNHEY and CDR2 is SMNVEV (reference sequence). The length of the CDR3 is 15 residues. The CDR3 sequence: CASKMNWGAMETQYF.

This chain links TRBV10-3 with TRBJ1-1; TCRdb gives TRBD1 as the D gene, but with no DNA this cannot be confirmed. The CDR3 length is 14 residues. Per germline, CDR1 ENHRY and CDR2 SYGVKD. The CDR3 here is CAISGYQGATEAFF.

CDR3 sequence: CASSLDGWGSGELFF. The chain uses TRBV7-8 and TRBJ2-2; TCRdb picks TRBD1, but there is no DNA to check that call. Germline CDR1 SGHVS, CDR2 FQNEAQ. The CDR3 runs 15 residues.

The chain carries TRBV11-1 and TRBJ2-2; TCRdb reports TRBD1, a call that lacks DNA to check it against. Per germline, CDR1 SGHAT and CDR2 FQDESV (reference sequence). This CDR3 is built from 18 residues. The CDR3 spells CASSPRTGGFEDTGELFF.

This chain links TRBV28 with TRBJ2-6. The CDR3 runs 15 residues. CDR1 is MDHEN, CDR2 SYDVKM, per germline. The CDR3 region is CASRASSSGANVLTF.

V gene TRBV12-3 or TRBV12-4 combines with J gene TRBJ1-1; TCRdb's assignment of TRBD1 cannot be checked, as there is no DNA. This CDR3 comprises 16 residues. This CDR3 is CASSDRGTGSNTEAFF.